Listed below are T cell receptor beta chains from one sample, sequenced in a study of T-cell memory formation after mild COVID-19. MiXCR, run by TCRdb on the 5' RACE reads, gives a single entry per CDR3 protein. Of about 190,000 distinct CDR3 sequences in the sample, over 20% were seen once. The sequenced sample was PBMCs or a T cell subset sorted from them (not recorded which). The receptors were gathered from an adult woman who had mild COVID-19 (a few samples of this study predate the infection). Cell type and time point are not known. CDR3s include the opening cysteine and the closing phenylalanine or tryptophan. D genes are given only for firm matches. Clone size is not always given. Where it is, it says once, few, many or a class for expanded clones.

CDR3: CASSEASSGTGVQNTEAFF; DNA: TGTGCCAGCAGTGAAGCGTCATCCGGGACAGGGGTTCAGAACACTGAAGCTTTCTTT; D: TRBD1; V: TRBV2; J: TRBJ1-1; size: NA
CDR3: CSVEKQGHPSYEQYF; DNA: TGCAGCGTTGAAAAACAGGGACACCCTTCCTACGAGCAGTACTTC; D: NA; V: TRBV29-1; J: TRBJ2-7; size: few
CDR3: CASTRQGEQFF; DNA: TGTGCCAGCACCCGACAGGGAGAGCAGTTCTTC; D: TRBD1; V: TRBV5-4; J: TRBJ2-1; size: NA
CDR3: CASSPMVGTSGIIEQFF; DNA: TGTGCCAGCAGCCCCATGGTTGGGACTAGCGGGATTATTGAGCAGTTCTTC; D: TRBD2; V: TRBV7-6; J: TRBJ2-1; size: NA
CDR3: CASSSKYYEQYF; DNA: TGTGCCAGCAGTTCGAAGTACTACGAGCAGTACTTC; D: NA; V: TRBV27; J: TRBJ2-7; size: few
CDR3: CASSPPRDPAFF; DNA: TGTGCCAGCAGCCCCCCCCGGGACCCCGCGTTCTTC; D: NA; V: TRBV7-9; J: TRBJ2-1; size: few
CDR3: CASSQLQYNSPLHF; DNA: TGTGCCAGCAGCCAACTACAGTATAATTCACCCCTCCACTTT; D: NA; V: TRBV14; J: TRBJ1-6; size: NA
CDR3: CASSLSAGTSLIMGDTQYF; DNA: TGTGCCAGCAGCTTATCCGCCGGGACTAGCCTTATCATGGGGGATACGCAGTATTTT; D: TRBD2; V: TRBV7-8; J: TRBJ2-3; size: few
CDR3: CASSFGTSGENEQFF; DNA: TGTGCCAGCAGCTTCGGGACTAGCGGGGAGAATGAGCAGTTCTTC; D: TRBD2; V: TRBV11-3; J: TRBJ2-1; size: NA
CDR3: CASRLRAELTDTQYF; DNA: TGTGCCAGTAGGCTTAGAGCGGAGCTCACAGATACGCAGTATTTT; D: NA; V: TRBV19; J: TRBJ2-3; size: few
CDR3: CASSLAPTSGYGYTF; DNA: TGTGCCAGCAGCTTAGCCCCTACATCTGGCTATGGCTACACCTTC; D: NA; V: TRBV7-2; J: TRBJ1-2; size: NA
CDR3: CAISDSSYNEQFF; DNA: TGTGCCATCAGTGACAGCTCCTACAATGAGCAGTTCTTC; D: NA; V: TRBV10-3; J: TRBJ2-1; size: NA
CDR3: CASASVGSNQPQHF; DNA: TGCGCCAGCGCGAGTGTCGGGAGCAATCAGCCCCAGCATTTT; D: NA; V: TRBV4-1; J: TRBJ1-5; size: NA
CDR3: CASSLAGFREKLFF; DNA: TGTGCCAGCAGCTTAGCAGGGTTCAGGGAAAAACTGTTTTTT; D: NA; V: TRBV7-6; J: TRBJ1-4; size: NA
CDR3: CSARDRSNAGFGYTF; DNA: TGCAGTGCTAGAGATAGAAGCAACGCCGGGTTTGGCTACACCTTC; D: NA; V: TRBV20-1; J: TRBJ1-2; size: NA
CDR3: CASSLGLAGEPGEQYF; DNA: TGTGCCAGCAGCTTGGGACTAGCGGGGGAGCCTGGCGAGCAGTACTTC; D: TRBD2; V: TRBV9; J: TRBJ2-7; size: NA
CDR3: CASSFISSGNTIYF; DNA: TGTGCCAGCAGCTTTATATCCTCTGGAAACACCATATATTTT; D: NA; V: TRBV5-6; J: TRBJ1-3; size: few
CDR3: CSVGGGPNEQYF; DNA: TGCAGCGTTGGGGGAGGGCCCAACGAGCAGTACTTC; D: TRBD2; V: TRBV29-1; J: TRBJ2-7; size: few
CDR3: CASSEDRVNNEQFF; DNA: TGTGCCAGCAGTGAAGACAGGGTTAATAATGAGCAGTTCTTC; D: NA; V: TRBV6-1; J: TRBJ2-1; size: few
CDR3: CASSLGHSSETQYF; DNA: TGTGCCAGCAGTTTGGGCCATTCCTCAGAGACCCAGTACTTC; D: NA; V: TRBV11-2; J: TRBJ2-5; size: few
CDR3: CASNDRSRNEQFF; DNA: TGTGCCAGCAACGACAGATCCCGCAATGAGCAGTTCTTC; D: NA; V: TRBV27; J: TRBJ2-1; size: NA
CDR3: CASSGLAEETQYF; DNA: TGTGCCAGCTCGGGACTAGCGGAAGAGACCCAGTACTTC; D: TRBD2; V: TRBV5-4; J: TRBJ2-5; size: few
CDR3: CASRPGTNTGELFF; DNA: TGTGCCAGCAGACCCGGGACGAACACCGGGGAGCTGTTTTTT; D: NA; V: TRBV7-9; J: TRBJ2-2; size: few
CDR3: CASSPRLADAPGTQYF; DNA: TGTGCCAGCAGTCCGCGGCTAGCGGATGCCCCAGGGACCCAGTACTTC; D: TRBD2; V: TRBV12-3/TRBV12-4; J: TRBJ2-5; size: few
CDR3: CASSLALGGYTF; DNA: TGTGCCAGCAGTTTAGCGCTGGGCGGCTACACCTTC; D: NA; V: TRBV12-3/TRBV12-4; J: TRBJ1-2; size: many
CDR3: CASSVMLAGDGELFF; DNA: TGCGCCAGCAGCGTGATGTTAGCGGGGGATGGGGAGCTGTTTTTT; D: TRBD2; V: TRBV4-1; J: TRBJ2-2; size: NA
CDR3: CASSPSLAPGELFF; DNA: TGTGCCAGCTCACCAAGCCTAGCGCCCGGGGAGCTGTTTTTT; D: NA; V: TRBV18; J: TRBJ2-2; size: NA
CDR3: CASSQETWGIDTQYF; DNA: TGCGCCAGCAGCCAGGAAACATGGGGGATAGATACGCAGTATTTT; D: NA; V: TRBV4-3; J: TRBJ2-3; size: few
CDR3: CATSDGEDGFNQPQHF; DNA: TGTGCCACCAGTGATGGGGAAGACGGATTCAATCAGCCCCAGCATTTT; D: NA; V: TRBV24-1; J: TRBJ1-5; size: NA
CDR3: CASSWTGTTEAFF; DNA: TGTGCCAGCAGCTGGACAGGGACGACTGAAGCTTTCTTT; D: TRBD1; V: TRBV7-2; J: TRBJ1-1; size: NA
CDR3: CASSQDVVSKETQYF; DNA: TGTGCCAGCAGCCAAGATGTCGTCAGTAAGGAGACCCAGTACTTC; D: NA; V: TRBV3-1; J: TRBJ2-5; size: few
CDR3: CASSQEAGNEQFF; DNA: TGCGCCAGCAGCCAAGAAGCAGGCAATGAGCAGTTCTTC; D: NA; V: TRBV4-3; J: TRBJ2-1; size: few
CDR3: CASSLGYGTGEFYNEQFF; DNA: TGTGCCAGCAGCTTAGGGTACGGGACAGGGGAATTCTACAATGAGCAGTTCTTC; D: TRBD1; V: TRBV7-9; J: TRBJ2-1; size: few
CDR3: CASSPSEGVSVKGIGELFF; DNA: TGTGCCAGCAGCCCGAGTGAAGGAGTTAGCGTTAAGGGCATCGGGGAGCTGTTTTTT; D: NA; V: TRBV11-3; J: TRBJ2-2; size: NA
CDR3: CASSQGPWGNQPQHF; DNA: TGCGCCAGCAGCCAAGGCCCCTGGGGGAATCAGCCCCAGCATTTT; D: NA; V: TRBV4-1; J: TRBJ1-5; size: NA
CDR3: CASSLISGRVGEQYF; DNA: TGTGCCAGCAGCCTAATTAGCGGGAGGGTTGGCGAGCAGTACTTC; D: TRBD2; V: TRBV7-9; J: TRBJ2-7; size: NA
CDR3: CASSQGQGGLQETQYF; DNA: TGCGCCAGCAGCCAGGGACAGGGGGGACTCCAAGAGACCCAGTACTTC; D: TRBD1; V: TRBV4-1; J: TRBJ2-5; size: many
CDR3: CSGLTGANGYSPLHF; DNA: TGCAGTGGATTAACAGGGGCCAACGGTTATTCACCCCTCCACTTT; D: TRBD1; V: TRBV20-1; J: TRBJ1-6; size: few
CDR3: CATSVTSRELFF; DNA: TGTGCCACCTCGGTCACCTCCAGGGAGCTGTTTTTT; D: NA; V: TRBV24-1; J: TRBJ2-2; size: NA
CDR3: CASSTSGAETQYF; DNA: TGTGCCAGCAGCACGTCCGGGGCGGAGACCCAGTACTTC; D: NA; V: TRBV13; J: TRBJ2-5; size: NA
CDR3: CASSLAEGGNTGELFF; DNA: TGTGCCAGCAGCTTAGCGGAGGGGGGTAACACCGGGGAGCTGTTTTTT; D: NA; V: TRBV7-9; J: TRBJ2-2; size: NA
CDR3: CASRFSGGLDNEQFF; DNA: TGTGCCAGCAGGTTTAGCGGGGGACTTGACAATGAGCAGTTCTTC; D: TRBD2; V: TRBV7-2; J: TRBJ2-1; size: many
CDR3: CASSHRVGNQPQHF; DNA: TGTGCCAGCAGTCACAGGGTAGGCAATCAGCCCCAGCATTTT; D: NA; V: TRBV6-5; J: TRBJ1-5; size: NA
CDR3: CAITWDLGYGYTF; DNA: TGTGCCATCACCTGGGACCTTGGCTATGGCTACACCTTC; D: NA; V: TRBV10-3; J: TRBJ1-2; size: NA
CDR3: CASSQDRTGNYGYTF; DNA: TGCGCCAGCAGCCAAGATCGGACAGGGAACTATGGCTACACCTTC; D: TRBD1; V: TRBV4-3; J: TRBJ1-2; size: few
CDR3: CATSSGDSHYEQYF; DNA: TGTGCCACCAGCAGTGGGGACAGCCACTACGAGCAGTACTTC; D: TRBD1; V: TRBV15; J: TRBJ2-7; size: NA
CDR3: CASSARTGLNTEAFF; DNA: TGTGCCAGCAGCGCCCGGACAGGGCTGAACACTGAAGCTTTCTTT; D: TRBD1; V: TRBV11-3; J: TRBJ1-1; size: NA
CDR3: CASSQLAGEVDTQYF; DNA: TGTGCCAGCAGCCAACTAGCGGGGGAGGTAGATACGCAGTATTTT; D: TRBD2; V: TRBV4-2; J: TRBJ2-3; size: few